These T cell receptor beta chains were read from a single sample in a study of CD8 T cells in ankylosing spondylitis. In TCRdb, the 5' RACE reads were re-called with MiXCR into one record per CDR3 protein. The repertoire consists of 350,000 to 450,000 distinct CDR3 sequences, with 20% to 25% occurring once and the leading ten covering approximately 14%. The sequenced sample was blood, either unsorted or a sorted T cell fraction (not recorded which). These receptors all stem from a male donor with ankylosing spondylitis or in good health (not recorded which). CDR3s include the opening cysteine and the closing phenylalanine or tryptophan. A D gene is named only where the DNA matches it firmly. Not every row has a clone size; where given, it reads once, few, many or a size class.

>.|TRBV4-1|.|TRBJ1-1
TGCGCCAGCAGCCAAGAGGGGGGGTACACTGAAGCTTTCTTT
CASSQEGGYTEAFF
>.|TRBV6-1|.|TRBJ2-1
TGTGCCAGCAGTCCCAGGACCGTCAATGAGCAGTTCTTC
CASSPRTVNEQFF
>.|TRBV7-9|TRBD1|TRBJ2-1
TGTGCCAGCAGCTTAGTCAGGGGGCGGTTCCATGAGCAGTTCTTC
CASSLVRGRFHEQFF
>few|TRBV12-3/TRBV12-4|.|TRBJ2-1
TGTGCCAGCAGTTTCGGGGGAGACTACAATGAGCAGTTCTTC
CASSFGGDYNEQFF
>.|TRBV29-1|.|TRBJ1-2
TGCAGCGTTGCCCAGATAGGTGGCTACACCTTC
CSVAQIGGYTF
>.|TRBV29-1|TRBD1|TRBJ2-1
TGCAGCGTTGAAGACCGACAGGGGAATGAGCAGTTCTTC
CSVEDRQGNEQFF
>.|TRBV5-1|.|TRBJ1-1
TGCGCCAGCAGCTTTGGCGGGGCAGAAGCTTTCTTT
CASSFGGAEAFF
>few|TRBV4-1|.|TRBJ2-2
TGCGCCAGCAGCCAAGGGTTCGTGGAGCTGTTTTTT
CASSQGFVELFF
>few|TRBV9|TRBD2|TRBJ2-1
TGTGCCAGCAGCGGGGGACTAGCGGGGAACAATGAGCAGTTCTTC
CASSGGLAGNNEQFF
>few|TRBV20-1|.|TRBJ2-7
TGCAGTGCTCGGACGGGTGGCGAGGCCTACGAGCAGTACTTC
CSARTGGEAYEQYF
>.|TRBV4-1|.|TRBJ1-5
TGCGCCAGCAGCCAAGTCTCTGAGCAGCCCCAGCATTTT
CASSQVSEQPQHF
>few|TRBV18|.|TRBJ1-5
TGTGCCAGCTCACCTGAACAGACTTATAGCAATCAGCCCCAGCATTTT
CASSPEQTYSNQPQHF
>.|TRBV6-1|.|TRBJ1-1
TGTGCCAGCAGAAGCCCTAGGGTCCCCATGAACACTGAAGCTTTCTTT
CASRSPRVPMNTEAFF
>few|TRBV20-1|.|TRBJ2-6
TGCAGTGCTAGAGACCCATCAACCCCCCCTGGGGCCAACGTCCTGACTTTC
CSARDPSTPPGANVLTF
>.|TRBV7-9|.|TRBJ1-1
TGTGCCAGCAGCTCAGGCGGTGACACTGAAGCTTTCTTT
CASSSGGDTEAFF
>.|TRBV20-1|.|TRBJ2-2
TGCAGTGCAACCGGGAGATCGAACACCGGGGAGCTGTTTTTT
CSATGRSNTGELFF
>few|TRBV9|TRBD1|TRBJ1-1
TGTGCCAGCAGCGTAGCTCCTCATCGGGGACAGGGGAAAGCTTTCTTT
CASSVAPHRGQGKAFF
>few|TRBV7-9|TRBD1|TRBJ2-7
TGTGCCAGCAGCAGTATGACCGGGACAGGGTCCTACGAGCAGTACTTC
CASSSMTGTGSYEQYF
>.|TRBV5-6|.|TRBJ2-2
TGTGCCAGCAGCTTAAACGGGGGGCCCACCGGGGAGCTGTTTTTT
CASSLNGGPTGELFF
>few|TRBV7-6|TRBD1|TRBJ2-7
TGTGCCAGCAGCACTCCCGGGACAGGCTCCTACGAGCAGTACTTC
CASSTPGTGSYEQYF
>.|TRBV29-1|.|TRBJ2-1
TGCAGCGTTGGGCTTTCAAGCTCCTACAATGAGCAGTTCTTC
CSVGLSSSYNEQFF
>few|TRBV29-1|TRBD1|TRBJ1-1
TGCAGCGTTGAAGTCGGGACAGAGGGGACTGAAGCTTTCTTT
CSVEVGTEGTEAFF
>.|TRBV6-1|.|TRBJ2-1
TGTGCCAGCGTCCGACTAGCCTACAATGAGCAGTTCTTC
CASVRLAYNEQFF
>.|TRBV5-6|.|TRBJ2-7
TGTGCCAGCAGCGCGCCGGGTTCCTCCTACGAGCAGTACTTC
CASSAPGSSYEQYF
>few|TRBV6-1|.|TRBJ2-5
TGTGCCAGCAGTGGCCGGGACATACAAGAGACCCAGTACTTC
CASSGRDIQETQYF
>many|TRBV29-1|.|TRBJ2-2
TGCAGCGTGTGGGGGGCGGGCGGGGAGCTGTTTTTT
CSVWGAGGELFF
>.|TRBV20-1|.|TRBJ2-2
TGCAGTGCTAGAGATTTCCAGGGAACCGGGGAGCTGTTTTTT
CSARDFQGTGELFF
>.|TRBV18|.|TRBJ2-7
TGTGCCAGCTCACCCCCCTGGGGGACACGGGACGAGCAGTACTTC
CASSPPWGTRDEQYF
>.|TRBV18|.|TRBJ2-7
TGTGCCAGCTCACCCCGGCCAGACTACATCTACGAGCAGTACTTC
CASSPRPDYIYEQYF
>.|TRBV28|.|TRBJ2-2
TGTGCCAGCACCTCAGGGGCGCAGCGGGTCGGGGAGCTGTTTTTT
CASTSGAQRVGELFF
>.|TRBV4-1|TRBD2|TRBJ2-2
TGCGCCAGCAGCCAACCGGGACTACATTCCGGGGAGCTGTTTTTT
CASSQPGLHSGELFF
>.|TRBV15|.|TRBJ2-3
TGTGCCACCGGATTGGTCCCGTCAGATACGCAGTATTTT
CATGLVPSDTQYF
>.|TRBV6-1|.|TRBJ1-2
TGTGCCAGCAGTGAAGACCCCTATGGCTACACCTTC
CASSEDPYGYTF
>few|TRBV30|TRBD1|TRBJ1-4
TGTGCCTGGAGCCAGGGGGTGGGAAAACTGTTTTTT
CAWSQGVGKLFF
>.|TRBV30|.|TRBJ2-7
TGTGCCTGGAGTGTATTGGTCGCGGCCGAGCAGTACTTC
CAWSVLVAAEQYF
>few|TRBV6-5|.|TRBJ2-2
TGTGCCAGCATGAACTCCGGGGAGCTGTTTTTT
CASMNSGELFF
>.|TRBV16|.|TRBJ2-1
TGTGCCAGCAGCCAATACAGGGCGGATGGCCAGTTCTTC
CASSQYRADGQFF
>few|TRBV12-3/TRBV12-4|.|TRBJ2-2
TGTGCCAGCAAGGACTCCTACACCGGGGAGCTGTTTTTT
CASKDSYTGELFF
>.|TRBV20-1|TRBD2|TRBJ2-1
TGCAGTGCCAACGACTTAGCGGGGGGCCGAAGGAATGAGCAGTTCTTC
CSANDLAGGRRNEQFF
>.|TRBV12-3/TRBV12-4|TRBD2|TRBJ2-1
TGTGCCAGCAGGAGCGGGGGGGCATTCAATGAGCAGTTCTTC
CASRSGGAFNEQFF
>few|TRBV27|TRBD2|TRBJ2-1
TGTGCCAGCAGTTTTAGAGCGGGGTGGGATGAGCAGTTCTTC
CASSFRAGWDEQFF
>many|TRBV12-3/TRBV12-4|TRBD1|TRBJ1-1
TGTGCCAGCAGTTCAGGGACAGGGGAAATGAACACTGAAGCTTTCTTT
CASSSGTGEMNTEAFF
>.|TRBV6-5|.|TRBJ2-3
TGTGCCAGCAGTTCCCTAGGACTACCTTTAGCTGGCGATACGCAGTATTTT
CASSSLGLPLAGDTQYF
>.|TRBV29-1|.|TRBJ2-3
TGCAGCGCTGGGTGGGGGGCCGAAGATACGCAGTATTTT
CSAGWGAEDTQYF
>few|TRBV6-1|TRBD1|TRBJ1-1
TGTGCCAGCAGCGTTACAGGGGGGATGAACACTGAAGCTTTCTTT
CASSVTGGMNTEAFF
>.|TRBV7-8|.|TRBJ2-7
TGTGCCAGCAGCCGACCCGAGGACTTCTCCTACGAGCAGTACTTC
CASSRPEDFSYEQYF